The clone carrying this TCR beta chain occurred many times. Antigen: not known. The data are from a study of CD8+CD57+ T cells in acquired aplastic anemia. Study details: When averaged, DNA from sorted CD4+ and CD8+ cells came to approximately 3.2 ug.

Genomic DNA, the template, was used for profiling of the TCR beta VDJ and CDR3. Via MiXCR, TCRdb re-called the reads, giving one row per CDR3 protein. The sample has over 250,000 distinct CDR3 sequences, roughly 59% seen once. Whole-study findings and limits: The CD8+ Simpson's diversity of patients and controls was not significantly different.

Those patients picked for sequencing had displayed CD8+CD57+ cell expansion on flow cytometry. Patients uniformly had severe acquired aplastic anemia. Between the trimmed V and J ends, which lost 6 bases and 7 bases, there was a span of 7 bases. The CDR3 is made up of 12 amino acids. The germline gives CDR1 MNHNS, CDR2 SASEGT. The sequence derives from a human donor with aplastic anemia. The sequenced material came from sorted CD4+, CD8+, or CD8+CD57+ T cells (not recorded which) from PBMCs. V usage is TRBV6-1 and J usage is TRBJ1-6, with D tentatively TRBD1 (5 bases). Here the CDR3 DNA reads TGTGCCAGCAGGCGACAGAATTCACCCCTCCACTTT. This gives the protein CASRRQNSPLHF.